A selection of T cell receptor beta chains follows, all from one sample in a study of identical twins. One entry per CDR3 protein results from TCRdb running MiXCR on the 5' RACE reads. The table shows about 890,000 distinct CDR3 sequences, with about 12% occurring only once. These data were also filed under a second study, of yellow fever vaccine responses in identical twins.

The source material was PBMCs. These receptors all stem from a young woman in good health. Both conserved end residues are part of each CDR3. The D gene is left open where the match is weak. The size entry is marked missing in some rows and otherwise reads once, few, many or a size class.

TRBJ2-1	-	TRBD2	TRBV20-1	CSARVPGLAGYSSYNEQFF	TGCAGTGCTAGGGTGCCGGGACTAGCGGGTTATTCCTCTTACAATGAGCAGTTCTTC
TRBJ1-1	-	-	TRBV5-1	CASSLAVGGAGTEAFF	TGCGCCAGCAGCTTGGCCGTGGGGGGGGCTGGAACTGAAGCTTTCTTT
TRBJ2-1	-	-	TRBV6-5	CASSYRRGTYNEQFF	TGTGCCAGCAGTTACAGGCGGGGAACCTACAATGAGCAGTTCTTC
TRBJ2-7	-	-	TRBV7-2	CASSLGPLEAREQYF	TGTGCCAGCAGCTTGGGGCCTCTAGAGGCCCGCGAGCAGTACTTC
TRBJ2-7	-	-	TRBV20-1	CSASISRRKSSYEQYF	TGCAGTGCTAGTATTAGCCGGAGGAAGAGCTCCTACGAGCAGTACTTC
TRBJ2-1	-	TRBD2	TRBV7-9	CASSLGTSPNEQFF	TGTGCCAGCAGCTTGGGGACTAGCCCGAATGAGCAGTTCTTC
TRBJ2-5	-	TRBD2	TRBV12-3/TRBV12-4	CASRMTSGQETQYF	TGTGCCAGCAGGATGACTAGCGGACAAGAGACCCAGTACTTC
TRBJ1-6	-	-	TRBV5-8	CASSSPGLYNSPLHF	TGTGCCAGCAGCTCACCGGGACTTTATAATTCACCCCTCCACTTT
TRBJ1-2	-	TRBD1	TRBV28	CASNNRGGYTF	TGTGCCAGCAATAACAGGGGTGGCTACACCTTC
TRBJ1-5	few	-	TRBV15	CATSRDYSGGKWHF	TGTGCCACCAGCAGAGATTATTCCGGAGGGAAGTGGCATTTT
TRBJ2-1	-	-	TRBV7-9	CASSLVLRERADEQFF	TGTGCCAGCAGCTTAGTATTGAGGGAGAGGGCTGATGAGCAGTTCTTC
TRBJ1-1	-	-	TRBV5-1	CASSDGWGDTEAFF	TGCGCCAGCAGCGACGGATGGGGGGACACTGAAGCTTTCTTT
TRBJ1-1	few	TRBD1	TRBV27	CASSSPGQGIDTEAFF	TGTGCCAGCAGTTCCCCGGGACAGGGTATAGACACTGAAGCTTTCTTT
TRBJ2-7	few	-	TRBV5-1	CASRRSLDYSYEQYF	TGCGCCAGCAGGCGAAGCCTTGACTATTCATACGAGCAGTACTTC
TRBJ2-2	-	TRBD2	TRBV4-1	CASSPLGAGATGELFF	TGCGCCAGCAGCCCGCTGGGAGCGGGGGCCACCGGGGAGCTGTTTTTT
TRBJ2-7	few	-	TRBV20-1	CSARDFDFSSYEQYF	TGCAGTGCTAGAGATTTTGACTTCAGCTCCTACGAGCAGTACTTC
TRBJ2-1	few	-	TRBV7-9	CASSLLYEQFF	TGTGCCAGCAGCTTATTATATGAGCAGTTCTTC
TRBJ2-2	-	TRBD2	TRBV4-2	CASSQELAIKAGELFF	TGTGCCAGCAGCCAAGAACTAGCGATCAAAGCCGGGGAGCTGTTTTTT
TRBJ1-5	few	-	TRBV19	CASSIKWDQPQHF	TGTGCCAGTAGTATAAAGTGGGATCAGCCCCAGCATTTT
TRBJ2-1	-	-	TRBV10-1	CASSETTTSFNEQFF	TGCGCCAGCAGTGAGACAACGACTAGTTTCAATGAGCAGTTCTTC
TRBJ2-5	-	TRBD1	TRBV20-1	CSASPGQAKETQYF	TGCAGTGCTAGCCCTGGACAGGCAAAAGAGACCCAGTACTTC
TRBJ1-2	-	TRBD1	TRBV12-3/TRBV12-4	CASSLGTAGYTF	TGTGCCAGCAGTCTTGGGACAGCTGGCTACACCTTC
TRBJ1-1	-	-	TRBV5-1	CASSNLDRMNTEAFF	TGCGCCAGCAGCAACTTGGACAGAATGAACACTGAAGCTTTCTTT
TRBJ2-6	few	-	TRBV19	CASSTGDYVGANVLTF	TGTGCCAGTTCGACAGGGGACTACGTTGGGGCCAACGTCCTGACTTTC
TRBJ2-1	-	TRBD1	TRBV7-9	CVGDRGSNEQFF	TGTGTCGGGGACAGGGGTTCCAATGAGCAGTTCTTC
TRBJ2-4	few	TRBD1	TRBV10-3	CATSAGTGELQYF	TGTGCCACCTCCGCGGGGACAGGGGAGCTTCAGTACTTC
TRBJ2-1	few	TRBD1	TRBV12-3/TRBV12-4	CASSLWDSYNEQFF	TGTGCCAGCAGTTTATGGGACAGCTACAATGAGCAGTTCTTC